The entry below describes one T cell receptor beta chain. Its antigen is unidentified. Documented treatment: roughly nine-day PBMC culture with coronavirus spike peptide pools or control peptides (ViraFEST assay). The collection of CD4+ T cells from the unexposed donor took place before the COVID-19 pandemic (2011-2018). Germline CDR1 MNHEY, CDR2 SMNVEV (reference sequence). The CDR3 length is 14 residues. V lost 2 bases, J lost 0 bases, and 8 bases lay in between. The data were taken from a study of vaccination and CD4 T cells after COVID-19. Study overall: The study collected post-vaccine samples a median around 66 days after dose two, with a range of 14 to 241. The cells in question were stimulated using overlapping spike peptides derived from SARS-CoV-2, HCoV-NL63, HCoV-OC43 and HCoV-229E.

Sequencing of the DNA from cultured CD4+ T cells was carried out with the Oncomine TCR Beta short-read assay. Genomic DNA was isolated from CD4+ T cells that had been cultured. TCRdb itself ran the PCR reads through MiXCR, one entry per CDR3 protein. The sample yields fewer than 10,000 distinct CDR3 sequences, 30% to 40% seen once. Sequencing was done on a sample of CD4+ T cells from blood, cultured in vitro. The TCR comes from a human donor in good health. The chain has TRBV27 and TRBJ2-7; no definite D call. CDR3 in amino acids: CASSLKDSSYEQYF. CDR3 nucleotides: TGTGCCAGCAGTTTAAAGGATAGCTCCTACGAGCAGTACTTC.